This TCR beta chain was captured in a study of vaccination and CD4 T cells after COVID-19. Overall study results and limits: Convalescent patient numbers were relatively low, with no early post-infection timepoints. Spike mono-reactivity applied to 304 of 307 vaccine-specific clones detected in convalescent patients.

The CDR3 consists of 14 residues. Trimming shortened V by 5 bases and J by 15 bases, and 20 bases separated the two germline ends. Germline V lookup: CDR1 MNHEY, CDR2 SVGEGT. The Oncomine TCR Beta short-read assay generated sequence data from the DNA of cultured CD4+ T cells. TCRdb reprocessed the PCR reads with MiXCR, giving one entry per CDR3 protein. The table includes 13,000 to 15,000 distinct CDR3 sequences, more than 45% detected once. Regarding treatment: approximately nine-day PBMC culture with coronavirus spike peptide pools or control peptides (ViraFEST assay). Before TCRs were sequenced, ViraFEST expanded antigen-specific T cells with peptide pools. This clonotype has just a few counts. Its matching antigen is unknown.

The material sequenced was CD4+ T cells from blood, cultured in vitro. The sequence was collected from a human donor who had recovered from COVID-19. The chain uses TRBV6-2 or TRBV6-3 and TRBJ1-6, with a tentative D call TRBD1 (5 bases). The CDR3 bases are TGTGCCAGCAGTACCCCCCTCCGACAGCGGGACCTCCACTTT. This codes for CASSTPLRQRDLHF.